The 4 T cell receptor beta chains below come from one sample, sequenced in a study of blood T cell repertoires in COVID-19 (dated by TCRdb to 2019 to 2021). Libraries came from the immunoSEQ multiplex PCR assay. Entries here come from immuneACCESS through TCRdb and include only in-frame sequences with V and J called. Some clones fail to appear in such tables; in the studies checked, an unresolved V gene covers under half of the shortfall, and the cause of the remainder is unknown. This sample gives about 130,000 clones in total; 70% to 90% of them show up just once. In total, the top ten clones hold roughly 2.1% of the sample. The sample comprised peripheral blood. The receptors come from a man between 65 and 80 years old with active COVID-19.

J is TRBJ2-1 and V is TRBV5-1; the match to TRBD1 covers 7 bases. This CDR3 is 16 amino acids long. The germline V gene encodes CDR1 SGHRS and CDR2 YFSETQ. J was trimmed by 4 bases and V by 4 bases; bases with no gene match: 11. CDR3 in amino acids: CASSVGQVSLYNEQFF. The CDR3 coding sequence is TGCGCCAGCAGCGTCGGACAGGTCTCGCTATACAATGAGCAGTTCTTC.

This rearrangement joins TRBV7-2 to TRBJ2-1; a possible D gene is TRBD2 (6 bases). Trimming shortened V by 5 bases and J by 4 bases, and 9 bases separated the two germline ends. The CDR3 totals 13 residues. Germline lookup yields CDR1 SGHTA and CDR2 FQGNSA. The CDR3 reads CASSLGTYNEQFF. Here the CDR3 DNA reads TGTGCCAGCAGCCTAGGGACTTACAATGAGCAGTTCTTC.

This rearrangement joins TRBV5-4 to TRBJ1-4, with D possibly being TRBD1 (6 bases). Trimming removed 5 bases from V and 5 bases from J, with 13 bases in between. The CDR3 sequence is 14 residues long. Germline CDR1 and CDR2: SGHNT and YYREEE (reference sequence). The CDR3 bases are TGTGCCAGCAGGGGGGGGCCAGGAAATGAAAAACTGTTTTTT. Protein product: CASRGGPGNEKLFF. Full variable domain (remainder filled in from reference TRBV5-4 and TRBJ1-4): ETGVTQSPTHLIKTRGQQVTLRCSSQSGHNTVSWYQQALGQGPQFIFQYYREEENGRGNFPPRFSGLQFPNYSSELNVNALELDDSALYLCASRGGPGNEKLFFGSGTQLSVL.

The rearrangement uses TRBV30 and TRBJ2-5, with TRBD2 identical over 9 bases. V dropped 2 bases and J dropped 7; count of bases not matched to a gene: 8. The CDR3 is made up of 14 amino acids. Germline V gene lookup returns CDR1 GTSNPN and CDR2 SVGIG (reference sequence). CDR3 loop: CAWSKGSGSRTQYF. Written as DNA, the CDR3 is TGTGCCTGGAGTAAGGGTAGCGGGAGTAGGACCCAGTACTTC. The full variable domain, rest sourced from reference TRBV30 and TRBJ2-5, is SQTIHQWPATLVQPVGSPLSLECTVEGTSNPNLYWYRQAAGRGLQLLFYSVGIGQISSEVPQNLSASRPQDRQFILSSKKLLLSDSGFYLCAWSKGSGSRTQYFGPGTRLLVL.